This is a list of T cell receptor beta chains from one sample in a study of blood T cells in healthy people across ages. TCRdb re-derived calls from the 5' RACE reads in MiXCR, one entry per CDR3 protein. The sample has about 720,000 distinct CDR3 sequences, around a fifth seen once. The sample comprised blood. These receptors were obtained from a man in his sixties or seventies in good health. CDR3s include the opening cysteine and the closing phenylalanine or tryptophan. Each record gives: J gene, V gene, CDR3 protein.

j_call: TRBJ1-5; v_call: TRBV20-1; cdr3_aa: CSARETWNQPQHF
j_call: TRBJ2-3; v_call: TRBV4-1; cdr3_aa: CASSQDVGASTSTDTQYF
j_call: TRBJ1-1; v_call: TRBV7-2; cdr3_aa: CASSPGDRRMNTEAFF
j_call: TRBJ1-2; v_call: TRBV6-2/TRBV6-3; cdr3_aa: CASSQTGTGIGYGYTF
j_call: TRBJ2-4; v_call: TRBV27; cdr3_aa: CASSSITLGFQYF
j_call: .; v_call: TRBV6-1; cdr3_aa: CASSEGGVIYEQYF
j_call: TRBJ1-1; v_call: TRBV7-9; cdr3_aa: CASSPWTGSTGNTEAFF
j_call: TRBJ2-3; v_call: TRBV7-8; cdr3_aa: CASKIGASGASTDTQYF
j_call: TRBJ2-4; v_call: TRBV14; cdr3_aa: CASSQEGPKNIQYF
j_call: TRBJ2-3; v_call: TRBV7-2; cdr3_aa: CASRKAGTVADTQYF
j_call: TRBJ1-1; v_call: TRBV20-1; cdr3_aa: CSARDQTGSNTEAFF
j_call: .; v_call: TRBV12-3/TRBV12-4; cdr3_aa: CASTLGQGRRNEQFF
j_call: TRBJ2-1; v_call: TRBV6-5; cdr3_aa: CASSYGGTRSSEQFF
j_call: TRBJ2-3; v_call: TRBV7-2; cdr3_aa: CASSFQLAGGRDTQYF
j_call: TRBJ2-3; v_call: TRBV4-1; cdr3_aa: CASSQDQGGAMTDTQYF
j_call: TRBJ1-1; v_call: TRBV20-1; cdr3_aa: CSADISQPEAFF
j_call: TRBJ2-3; v_call: TRBV29-1; cdr3_aa: CSVLTPRAGGDTQYF
j_call: TRBJ1-1; v_call: TRBV5-1; cdr3_aa: CASSLGAGTGNTEAFF
j_call: TRBJ1-5; v_call: TRBV12-3/TRBV12-4; cdr3_aa: CASRLSGGVGSNQPQHF
j_call: TRBJ1-2; v_call: TRBV5-1; cdr3_aa: CASSLTGDGRDGYTF
j_call: TRBJ1-5; v_call: TRBV18; cdr3_aa: CASSPDGGASNQPQHF
j_call: .; v_call: TRBV20-1; cdr3_aa: CSAGSRRQNYEQYF
j_call: TRBJ2-1; v_call: TRBV6-2/TRBV6-3; cdr3_aa: CASSRYEQFF
j_call: TRBJ2-5; v_call: TRBV18; cdr3_aa: CASSPKDRSGYQETQYF
j_call: TRBJ2-3; v_call: TRBV20-1; cdr3_aa: CSVGTTYTDTQYF
j_call: TRBJ1-1; v_call: TRBV7-3; cdr3_aa: CASSLTSNKDTEAFF
j_call: TRBJ2-3; v_call: TRBV20-1; cdr3_aa: CGASSGRAEDTQYF
j_call: TRBJ2-5; v_call: TRBV12-3/TRBV12-4; cdr3_aa: CASSLSLAVETQYF